This T cell receptor (beta chain) was identified in a study of T cell changes during pregnancy in multiple sclerosis. From germline, CDR1 is SQVTM and CDR2 ANQGSEA. This CDR3 spans 14 amino acids. The trim removed 7 bases at V and 3 bases at J, leaving 7 bases unmatched. Here immunoSEQ multiplex PCR was the method, and the copy in TCRdb shows in-frame clones only, minus some. The table has more than 80,000 clones, about 95% seen once. The chain joins TRBV29-1 to TRBJ2-7, with TRBD2 matching over 12 bases. The material sequenced was peripheral blood, taken in the second trimester of pregnancy. The receptor was isolated from a female donor with multiple sclerosis, enrolled in a pregnancy study. The CDR3, as DNA: TGCAGCGCCCTGACTAGCGGGAGCCTCTACGAGCAGTACTTC. Translation gives CSALTSGSLYEQYF.